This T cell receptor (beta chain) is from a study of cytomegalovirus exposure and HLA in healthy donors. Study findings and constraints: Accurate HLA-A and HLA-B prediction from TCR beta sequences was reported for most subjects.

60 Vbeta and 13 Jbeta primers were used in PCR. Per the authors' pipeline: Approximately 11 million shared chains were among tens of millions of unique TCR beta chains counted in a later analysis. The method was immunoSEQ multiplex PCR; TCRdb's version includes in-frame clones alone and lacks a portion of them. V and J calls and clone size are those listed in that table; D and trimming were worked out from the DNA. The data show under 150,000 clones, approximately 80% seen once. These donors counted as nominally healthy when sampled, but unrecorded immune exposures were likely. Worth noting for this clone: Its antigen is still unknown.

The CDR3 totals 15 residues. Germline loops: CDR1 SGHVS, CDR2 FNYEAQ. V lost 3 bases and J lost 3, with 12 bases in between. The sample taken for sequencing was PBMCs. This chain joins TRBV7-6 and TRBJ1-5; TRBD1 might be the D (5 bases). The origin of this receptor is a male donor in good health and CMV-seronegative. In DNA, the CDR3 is TGTGCCAGCAGCTTGGTTGGCGGGGCCAATCAGCCCCAGCATTTT. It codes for CASSLVGGANQPQHF. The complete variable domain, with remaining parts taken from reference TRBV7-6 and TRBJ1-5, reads GAGVSQSPRYKVTKRGQDVALRCDPISGHVSLYWYRQALGQGPEFLTYFNYEAQQDKSGLPNDRFSAERPEGSISTLTIQRTEQRDSAMYRCASSLVGGANQPQHFGDGTRLSIL.